Listed here is a single T cell receptor beta chain. The data originate from a study of cytomegalovirus exposure and HLA in healthy donors. Germline-derived CDR1 and CDR2 are MNHEY and SMNVEV (reference sequence). Between the trimmed V and J ends, which lost 5 bases and 5 bases, there was a span of 15 bases. The CDR3 is made up of 14 amino acids. PCR involved 60 Vbeta and 13 Jbeta primers. Sequenced by immunoSEQ multiplex PCR; TCRdb stores in-frame clones only, minus some. The sample has about 210,000 clones, roughly 79% seen once. Sequenced input: PBMCs. The TCR originated in a male donor in good health and CMV-seronegative. The chain is built from TRBV27 and TRBJ2-5; D possibly corresponds to TRBD1 (6 bases). CDR3 nucleotide sequence: TGTGCCAGCAGTCTGGGGATCCAGGGGGAGACCCAGTACTTC. This encodes CASSLGIQGETQYF.